Listed below are T cell receptor beta chains from one sample, sequenced in a study of cytomegalovirus exposure and HLA in healthy donors. Measured with immunoSEQ multiplex PCR; TCRdb has only the in-frame clones, and not every one. Of over 150,000 clones listed, 70% to 90% are singletons. The sample was PBMCs. Receptors originate from a woman in her twenties or thirties in good health and CMV-seronegative. The CDR3 runs from the conserved cysteine through the conserved F or W. The D gene is left open where the match is weak. Clone sizes are given selectively: once, few, many, or a class where the clone is expanded.

j_call,v_call,clone_size,d_call,cdr3_aa,cdr3_nt
TRBJ2-1,TRBV6-1,few,-,CASRTGGGNEQFF,TGTGCCAGCAGAACGGGGGGCGGTAATGAGCAGTTCTTC
TRBJ1-5,TRBV29-1,few,TRBD1,CSALSPGQGGNQPQHF,TGCAGCGCCCTATCCCCCGGACAGGGGGGCAATCAGCCCCAGCATTTT
TRBJ1-3,TRBV9,-,-,CASSGQGGAGNTIYF,TGTGCCAGCAGCGGTCAGGGAGGGGCTGGAAACACCATATATTTT
TRBJ2-7,TRBV2,-,-,CASSEGRQLSYEQYF,TGTGCCAGCAGTGAAGGACGACAGTTATCCTACGAGCAGTACTTC
TRBJ2-3,TRBV11-3,-,-,CASSLERMNTQYF,TGTGCCAGCAGCTTAGAGCGGATGAATACGCAGTATTTT
TRBJ2-3,TRBV6-1,-,TRBD2,CASRETSGRNTDTQYF,TGTGCCAGCAGGGAAACTAGCGGGAGAAACACAGATACGCAGTATTTT
TRBJ2-5,TRBV19,-,-,CASSIGGIETQYF,TGTGCCAGTAGTATTGGAGGGATAGAGACCCAGTACTTC
TRBJ2-4,TRBV4-1,-,-,CASSQEGLGIAKNIQYF,TGCGCCAGCAGCCAAGAAGGACTTGGGATAGCCAAAAACATTCAGTACTTC
TRBJ2-1,TRBV7-9,-,TRBD2,CASSFGLANREQFF,TGTGCCAGCAGCTTTGGACTAGCGAATAGGGAGCAGTTCTTC
TRBJ2-7,TRBV28,-,TRBD1,CASSSGGRLLYEQYF,TGTGCCAGCAGTTCAGGGGGCCGCCTGCTCTACGAGCAGTACTTC
TRBJ1-6,TRBV4-3,-,-,CASSQDPGITPLHF,TGCGCCAGCAGCCAAGACCCAGGGATTACACCCCTCCACTTT
TRBJ2-5,TRBV10-1,-,-,CASNKIGVSQVSQETQYF,TGCGCCAGCAATAAGATCGGGGTTTCTCAGGTAAGCCAAGAGACCCAGTACTTC
TRBJ2-6,TRBV4-1,-,-,CASSQLGRSSGANVLTF,TGCGCCAGCAGCCAACTGGGGCGGTCCTCTGGGGCCAACGTCCTGACTTTC
TRBJ2-3,TRBV6-6,-,-,CASSYRWSGTTDTQYF,TGTGCCAGCAGTTACCGATGGAGCGGAACCACAGATACGCAGTATTTT
TRBJ1-5,TRBV19,-,-,CASASRGGSGQPQHF,TGTGCCAGCGCTTCAAGGGGAGGGTCTGGGCAGCCCCAGCATTTT
TRBJ1-3,TRBV7-6,-,-,CASSNGQSSGNTIYF,TGTGCCAGCAGCAATGGACAGAGCTCTGGAAACACCATATATTTT
TRBJ2-1,TRBV4-3,-,TRBD2,CASSHATSGGTYEQFF,TGCGCCAGCAGCCACGCTACTAGCGGGGGTACCTATGAGCAGTTCTTC
TRBJ1-3,TRBV9,-,TRBD1,CASSVTGQEVNTIYF,TGTGCCAGCAGCGTGACGGGACAGGAGGTAAACACCATATATTTT
TRBJ1-4,TRBV10-2,few,-,CASRYNEKLFF,TGCGCCAGCAGATATAATGAAAAACTGTTTTTT
TRBJ1-2,TRBV7-8,once,TRBD1,CASSRQGALYGYTF,TGTGCCAGCAGCCGACAGGGGGCTCTCTATGGCTACACCTTC
TRBJ2-1,TRBV11-3,-,-,CASSLDTVNNEQFF,TGTGCCAGCAGCTTAGATACAGTAAACAATGAGCAGTTCTTC
TRBJ2-7,TRBV7-9,-,TRBD1,CASSPPRDRAYEQYF,TGTGCCAGCAGTCCGCCACGGGACAGGGCATACGAGCAGTACTTC
TRBJ1-2,TRBV6-1,-,-,CASSEPLAPGYGYTF,TGTGCCAGCAGTGAACCTTTGGCCCCGGGCTATGGCTACACCTTC
TRBJ2-5,TRBV4-1,-,-,CASSQDGRGGETQYF,TGCGCCAGCAGCCAAGATGGGCGGGGTGGAGAGACCCAGTACTTC
TRBJ1-1,TRBV9,-,-,CASSETPGTSTEAFF,TGTGCCAGCAGCGAGACCCCCGGGACATCGACTGAAGCTTTCTTT
TRBJ1-5,TRBV6-1,-,-,CASLSYRDGNQPQHF,TGTGCCAGTCTATCGTACAGGGACGGCAATCAGCCCCAGCATTTT
TRBJ2-5,TRBV7-6,few,-,CASSHGGWGGAPQETQYF,TGTGCCAGCAGCCATGGGGGTTGGGGGGGCGCCCCCCAAGAGACCCAGTACTTC
TRBJ2-2,TRBV6-1,once,TRBD2,CASSAAGGGVTGELFF,TGTGCCAGCAGTGCAGCGGGAGGAGGGGTAACCGGGGAGCTGTTTTTT
TRBJ2-2,TRBV7-2,-,TRBD2,CASTPLVAGVGELFF,TGTGCCAGCACCCCGTTGGTAGCGGGGGTCGGGGAGCTGTTTTTT
TRBJ2-3,TRBV15,-,TRBD2,CATSSERLAGVGDTQYF,TGTGCCACCAGCAGCGAACGGTTAGCGGGAGTAGGGGATACGCAGTATTTT
TRBJ1-2,TRBV5-4,-,TRBD1,CASSGTGTGGRGRGYTF,TGTGCCAGCAGCGGAACCGGGACAGGGGGAAGGGGGAGAGGCTACACCTTC
TRBJ2-1,TRBV4-1,-,-,CASSQVGPGTSFYNEQFF,TGCGCCAGCAGCCAAGTTGGTCCCGGGACTTCCTTCTACAATGAGCAGTTCTTC
TRBJ2-4,TRBV27,once,-,CASSRWGEDIQYF,TGTGCCAGCAGCCGCTGGGGAGAGGACATTCAGTACTTC
TRBJ2-5,TRBV14,few,-,CASSQDWASGTQYF,TGTGCCAGCAGCCAGGATTGGGCAAGCGGGACCCAGTACTTC
TRBJ1-4,TRBV2,-,TRBD1,CASSGRTGSNEKLFF,TGTGCCAGCAGCGGAAGGACAGGGAGTAATGAAAAACTGTTTTTT
TRBJ1-4,TRBV28,-,-,CASSLGSAGSEKLFF,TGTGCCAGCAGTTTAGGTTCCGCGGGGAGCGAAAAACTGTTTTTT
TRBJ2-7,TRBV29-1,-,TRBD1,CSVAGTGALSYEQYF,TGCAGCGTGGCCGGGACAGGGGCCCTCTCCTACGAGCAGTACTTC
TRBJ1-4,TRBV11-2,-,TRBD1,CASSFGTGAKGKLFF,TGTGCCAGCAGCTTCGGGACAGGGGCCAAGGGAAAACTGTTTTTT
TRBJ2-2,TRBV18,-,-,CASSHKGTTNTGELFF,TGTGCCAGCTCACATAAAGGGACAACGAACACCGGGGAGCTGTTTTTT
TRBJ2-5,TRBV29-1,-,-,CSVIGDRGSQETQYF,TGCAGCGTTATCGGGGATAGGGGGTCACAAGAGACCCAGTACTTC
TRBJ1-5,TRBV2,-,-,CASSEIDFNQPQHF,TGTGCCAGCAGTGAGATAGATTTCAATCAGCCCCAGCATTTT